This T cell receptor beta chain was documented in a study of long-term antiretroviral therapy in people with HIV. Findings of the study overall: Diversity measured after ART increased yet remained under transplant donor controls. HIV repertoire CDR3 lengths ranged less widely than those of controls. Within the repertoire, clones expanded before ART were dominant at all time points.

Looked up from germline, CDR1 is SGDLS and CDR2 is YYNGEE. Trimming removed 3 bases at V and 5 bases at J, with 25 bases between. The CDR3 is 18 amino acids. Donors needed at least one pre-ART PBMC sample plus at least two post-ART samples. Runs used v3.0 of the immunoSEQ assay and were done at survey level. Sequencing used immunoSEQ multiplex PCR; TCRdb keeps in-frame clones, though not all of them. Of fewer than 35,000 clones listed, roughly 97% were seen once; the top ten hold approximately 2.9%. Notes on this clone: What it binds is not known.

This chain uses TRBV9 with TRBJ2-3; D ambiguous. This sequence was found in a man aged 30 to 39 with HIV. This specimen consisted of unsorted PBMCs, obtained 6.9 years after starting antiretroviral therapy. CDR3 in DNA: TGTGCCAGCAGCGGTCTAGAAGCCCACCACCCCCAGCTAGATACGCAGTATTTT. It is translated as CASSGLEAHHPQLDTQYF. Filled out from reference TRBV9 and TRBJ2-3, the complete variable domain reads DSGVTQTPKHLITATGQRVTLRCSPRSGDLSVYWYQQSLDQGLQFLIQYYNGEERAKGNILERFSAQQFPDLHSELNLSSLELGDSALYFCASSGLEAHHPQLDTQYFGPGTRLTVL.